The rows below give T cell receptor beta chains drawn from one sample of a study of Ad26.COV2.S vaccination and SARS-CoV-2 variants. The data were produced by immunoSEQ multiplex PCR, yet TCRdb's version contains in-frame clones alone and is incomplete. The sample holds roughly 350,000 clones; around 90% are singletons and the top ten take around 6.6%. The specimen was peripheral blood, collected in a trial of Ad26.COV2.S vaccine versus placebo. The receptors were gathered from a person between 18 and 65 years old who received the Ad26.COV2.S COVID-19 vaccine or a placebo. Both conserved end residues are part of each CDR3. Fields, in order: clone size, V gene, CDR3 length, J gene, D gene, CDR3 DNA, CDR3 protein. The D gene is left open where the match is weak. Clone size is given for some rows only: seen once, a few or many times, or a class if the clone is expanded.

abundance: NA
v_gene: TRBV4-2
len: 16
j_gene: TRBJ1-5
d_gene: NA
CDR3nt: TGTGCCAGCAGCCAAGAGAGGGTGATAAGGAATCAGCCCCAGCATTTT
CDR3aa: CASSQERVIRNQPQHF

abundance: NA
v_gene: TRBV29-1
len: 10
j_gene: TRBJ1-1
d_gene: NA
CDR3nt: TGCAGCGTTGCGACTACGCAAGCTTTCTTT
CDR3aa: CSVATTQAFF

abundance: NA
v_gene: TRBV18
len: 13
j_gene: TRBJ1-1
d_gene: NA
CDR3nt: TGTGCCAGCTCAAATCGGATGAACACTGAAGCTTTCTTT
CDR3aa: CASSNRMNTEAFF

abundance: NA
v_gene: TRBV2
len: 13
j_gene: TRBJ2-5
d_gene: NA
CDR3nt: TGTGCCAGCAGTGAGGAGCCGGGAGAGACCCAGTACTTC
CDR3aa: CASSEEPGETQYF

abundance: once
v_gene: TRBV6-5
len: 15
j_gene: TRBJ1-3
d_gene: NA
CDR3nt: TGTGCCAGCAGTCAGGACGGGAACTCTGGAAACACCATATATTTT
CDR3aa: CASSQDGNSGNTIYF

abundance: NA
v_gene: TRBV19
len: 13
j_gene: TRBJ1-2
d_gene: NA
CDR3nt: TGTGCCAGTAGTATACACAGGAACTATGGCTACACCTTC
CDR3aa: CASSIHRNYGYTF

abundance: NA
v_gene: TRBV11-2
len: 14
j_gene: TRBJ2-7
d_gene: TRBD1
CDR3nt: TGTGCCAGCAGCCTCGGGGACAGGGGATACGGGCAGTACTTC
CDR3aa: CASSLGDRGYGQYF

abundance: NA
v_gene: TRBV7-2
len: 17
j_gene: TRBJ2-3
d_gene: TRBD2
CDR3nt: TGTGCCAGCAGCTTTTACAAGTCGGGGGGGCCGTCAGATACGCAGTATTTT
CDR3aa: CASSFYKSGGPSDTQYF

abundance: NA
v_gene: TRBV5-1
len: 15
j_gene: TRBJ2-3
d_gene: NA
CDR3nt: TGCGCCAGCAGCTTGGCCGCGGCAGTTGCAGATACGCAGTATTTT
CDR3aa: CASSLAAAVADTQYF

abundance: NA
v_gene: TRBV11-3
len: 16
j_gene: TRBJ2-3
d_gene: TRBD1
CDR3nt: TGTGCCAGCAGCCCACGGTCCTCGACAGGGCCAGATACGCAGTATTTT
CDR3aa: CASSPRSSTGPDTQYF

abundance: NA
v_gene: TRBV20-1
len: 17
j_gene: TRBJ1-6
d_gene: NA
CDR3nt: TGCAGTGCTAGTGACATAGAAGGGCTTTCCTATAATTCACCCCTCCACTTT
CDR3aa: CSASDIEGLSYNSPLHF

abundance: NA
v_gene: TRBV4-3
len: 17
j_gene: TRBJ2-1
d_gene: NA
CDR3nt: TGCGCCAGCAGCCAAACCCCCGGGACCCTGGCCTCGGGTGAGCAGTTCTTC
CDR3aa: CASSQTPGTLASGEQFF

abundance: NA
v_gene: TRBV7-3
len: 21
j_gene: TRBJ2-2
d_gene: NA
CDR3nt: TGTGCCAGCAGCCATGTGGGGGTTCGGCCGCAAAACAGTCCGCACACCGGGGAGCTGTTTTTT
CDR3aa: CASSHVGVRPQNSPHTGELFF

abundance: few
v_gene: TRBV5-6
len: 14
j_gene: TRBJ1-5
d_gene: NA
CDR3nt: TGTGCCGGACACAAGATGGGGAGCAATCAGCCCCAGCATTTT
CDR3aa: CAGHKMGSNQPQHF

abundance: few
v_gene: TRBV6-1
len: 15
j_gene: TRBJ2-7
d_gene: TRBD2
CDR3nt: TGTGCCAGCAGTGAAGATTCTAGCGGGTCCTACGAGCAGTACTTC
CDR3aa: CASSEDSSGSYEQYF

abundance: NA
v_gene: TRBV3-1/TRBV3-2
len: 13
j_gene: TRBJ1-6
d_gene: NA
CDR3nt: TGTGCCAGCAGCCAAGGTCGGCAGTCGGCCCTCCACTTT
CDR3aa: CASSQGRQSALHF

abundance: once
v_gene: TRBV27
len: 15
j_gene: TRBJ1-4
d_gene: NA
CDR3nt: TGTGCCAGCAGTCCGACCCGGGCTTTGGGTGAAAAACTGTTTTTT
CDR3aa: CASSPTRALGEKLFF

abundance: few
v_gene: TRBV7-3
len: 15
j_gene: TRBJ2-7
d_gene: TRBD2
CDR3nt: TGTGCCAGCAGTTTACTGGCGGGGGGCGTGGAAGAGCAGTACTTC
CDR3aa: CASSLLAGGVEEQYF

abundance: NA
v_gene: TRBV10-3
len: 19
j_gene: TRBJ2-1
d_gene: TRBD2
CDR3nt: TGTGCCATCCGCCAGACTAGCGGGGGGCAGGGGAGCTCCTACAATGAGCAGTTCTTC
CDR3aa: CAIRQTSGGQGSSYNEQFF

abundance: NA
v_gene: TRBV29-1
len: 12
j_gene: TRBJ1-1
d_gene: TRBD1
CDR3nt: TGCAGCTTCCGGACAGGGAACACTGAAGCTTTCTTT
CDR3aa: CSFRTGNTEAFF

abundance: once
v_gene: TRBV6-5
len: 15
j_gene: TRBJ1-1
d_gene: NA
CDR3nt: TGTGCCAGCAGTTCCCCCCGGGGGAAGGGCGCTGAAGCTTTCTTT
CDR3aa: CASSSPRGKGAEAFF

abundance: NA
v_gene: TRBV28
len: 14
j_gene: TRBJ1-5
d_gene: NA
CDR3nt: TGTGCCAGCAGGACTTCTGGGTTTGTTGGGCCCCAGCATTTT
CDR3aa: CASRTSGFVGPQHF

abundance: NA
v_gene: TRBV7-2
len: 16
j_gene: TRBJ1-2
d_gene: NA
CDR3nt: TGTGCCAGCAGCTTTGGGGGGGCAGGGACAAACTATGGCTACACCTTC
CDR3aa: CASSFGGAGTNYGYTF

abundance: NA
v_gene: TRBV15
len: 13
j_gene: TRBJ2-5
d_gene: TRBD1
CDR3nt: TGTGCCACCAGCAAAAGACAGGGGGAGACCCAGTACTTC
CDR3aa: CATSKRQGETQYF

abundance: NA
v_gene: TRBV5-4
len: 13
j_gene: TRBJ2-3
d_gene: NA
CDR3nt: TGTGCCAGCAGCGATCGGATAGGGGATACGCAGTATTTT
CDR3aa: CASSDRIGDTQYF

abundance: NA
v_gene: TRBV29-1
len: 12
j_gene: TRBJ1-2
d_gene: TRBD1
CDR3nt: TGCAGCGTTGATCAGGGGGGCTATGGCTACACCTTC
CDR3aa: CSVDQGGYGYTF

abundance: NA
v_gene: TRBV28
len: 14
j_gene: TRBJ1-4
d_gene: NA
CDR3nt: TGTGCCAGCAGTTTAGGGGGGCCCGGTGAAAAACTGTTTTTT
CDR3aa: CASSLGGPGEKLFF

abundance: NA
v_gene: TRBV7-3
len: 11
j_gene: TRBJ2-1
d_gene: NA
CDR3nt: TGTGCCAGCGGTGGGGATAATGAGCAGTTCTTC
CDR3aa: CASGGDNEQFF

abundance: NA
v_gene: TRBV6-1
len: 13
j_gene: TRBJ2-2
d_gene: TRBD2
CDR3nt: TGTGCCAGCACCGGGACTACAAATGAGGAGCTGTTTTTT
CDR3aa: CASTGTTNEELFF

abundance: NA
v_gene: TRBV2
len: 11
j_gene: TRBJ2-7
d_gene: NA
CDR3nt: TGTGCCAGCAGTCCCAGTTACGAGCAGTACTTC
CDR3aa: CASSPSYEQYF

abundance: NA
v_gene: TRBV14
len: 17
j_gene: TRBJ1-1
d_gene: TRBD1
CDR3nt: TGTGCCAGCAGCCTCTTGGGGTGGGACAGGGGGAACACTGAAGCTTTCTTT
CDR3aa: CASSLLGWDRGNTEAFF

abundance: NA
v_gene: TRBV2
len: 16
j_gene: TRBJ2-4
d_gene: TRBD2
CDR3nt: TGTGCCAGCAGTCCGTGGACCGGGGGGGCCAAAAACATTCAGTACTTC
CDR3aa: CASSPWTGGAKNIQYF

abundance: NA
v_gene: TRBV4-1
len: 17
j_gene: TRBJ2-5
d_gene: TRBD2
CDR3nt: TGCGCCAGCAGCCAGACGACGCCTAGCGGGCCCCAAGAGACCCAGTACTTC
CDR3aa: CASSQTTPSGPQETQYF

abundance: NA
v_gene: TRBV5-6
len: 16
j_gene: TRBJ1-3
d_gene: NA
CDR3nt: TGTGCCAGCAGCTTGGCTCCAGCACTCTCTGGAAACACCATATATTTT
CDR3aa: CASSLAPALSGNTIYF

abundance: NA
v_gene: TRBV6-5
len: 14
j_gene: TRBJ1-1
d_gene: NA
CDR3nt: TGTGCCAGCCGCCAAAAGATTATGAACACTGAAGCTTTCTTT
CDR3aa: CASRQKIMNTEAFF

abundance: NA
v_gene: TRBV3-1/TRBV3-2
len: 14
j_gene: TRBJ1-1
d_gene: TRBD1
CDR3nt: TGTGCCAGCAGCCACACAGGGGTGAGCACTGAAGCTTTCTTT
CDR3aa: CASSHTGVSTEAFF

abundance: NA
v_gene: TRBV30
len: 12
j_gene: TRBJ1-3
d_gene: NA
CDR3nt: TGTGCCTGGAGTGTACTATCATCCACCATATATTTT
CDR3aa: CAWSVLSSTIYF

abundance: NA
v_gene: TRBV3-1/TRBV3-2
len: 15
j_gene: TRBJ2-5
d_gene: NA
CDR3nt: TGTGCCAGCAGCCTACGCGAGCGGATCCAAGAGACCCAGTACTTC
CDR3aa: CASSLRERIQETQYF

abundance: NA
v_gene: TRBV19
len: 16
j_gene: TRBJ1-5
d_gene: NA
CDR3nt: TGTGCCAGTAGTGCCGGGGGCGCCTCTAGCAATCAGCCCCAGCATTTT
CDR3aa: CASSAGGASSNQPQHF

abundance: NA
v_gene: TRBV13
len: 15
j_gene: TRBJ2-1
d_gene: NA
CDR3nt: TGTGCCAGCAGCTTATGGAGGACGTCGGGCAATGAGCAGTTCTTC
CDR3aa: CASSLWRTSGNEQFF

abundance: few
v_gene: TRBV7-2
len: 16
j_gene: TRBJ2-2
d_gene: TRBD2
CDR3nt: TGTGCCAGCAGTCAGCGGGGGTCGCGAACGACCGGGGAGCTGTTTTTT
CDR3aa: CASSQRGSRTTGELFF

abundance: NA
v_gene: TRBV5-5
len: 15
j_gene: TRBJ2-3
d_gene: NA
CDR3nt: TGTGCCAGCAGCTTCGGACAGATTAGCACAGATACGCAGTATTTT
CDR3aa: CASSFGQISTDTQYF

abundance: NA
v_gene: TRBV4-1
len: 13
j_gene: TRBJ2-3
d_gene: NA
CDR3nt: TGCGCCAGCAGCCAAGAGGGTTGGGATACGCAGTATTTT
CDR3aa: CASSQEGWDTQYF

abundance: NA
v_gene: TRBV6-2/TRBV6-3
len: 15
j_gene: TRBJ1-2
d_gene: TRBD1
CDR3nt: TGTGCCAGCAGTTATTTTCGACAGGGCGGGAATGGCTACACCTTC
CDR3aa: CASSYFRQGGNGYTF

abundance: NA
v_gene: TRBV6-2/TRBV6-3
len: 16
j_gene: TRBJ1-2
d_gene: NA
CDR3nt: TGTGCCAGCAGTTACTCTTCCGGGACCGCCAACTATGGCTACACCTTC
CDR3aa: CASSYSSGTANYGYTF

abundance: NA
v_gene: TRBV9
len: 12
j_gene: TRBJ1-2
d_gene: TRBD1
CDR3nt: TGTGCCAGTTCACAGGGGGCGCGTGGCTACACCTTC
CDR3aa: CASSQGARGYTF

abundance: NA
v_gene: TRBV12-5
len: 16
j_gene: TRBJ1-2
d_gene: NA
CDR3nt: TGTGCTAGTGGTTTGGTACCGAACCCTCTTTTGAATGGCTACACCTTC
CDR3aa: CASGLVPNPLLNGYTF

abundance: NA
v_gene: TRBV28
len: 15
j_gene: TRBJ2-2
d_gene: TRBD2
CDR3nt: TGTGCCAGCAGTTCTAGCGGGACCGCCACCGGGGAGCTGTTTTTT
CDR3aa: CASSSSGTATGELFF

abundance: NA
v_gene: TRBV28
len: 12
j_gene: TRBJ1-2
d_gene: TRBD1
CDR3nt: TGTGCCAGCTCGACAGGGGCCTATGGCTACACCTTC
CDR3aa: CASSTGAYGYTF

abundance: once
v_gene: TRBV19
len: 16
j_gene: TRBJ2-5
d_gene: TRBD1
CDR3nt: TGTGCCAGTAGTATCGGACAGGGCTTATACCAAGAGACCCAGTACTTC
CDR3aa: CASSIGQGLYQETQYF

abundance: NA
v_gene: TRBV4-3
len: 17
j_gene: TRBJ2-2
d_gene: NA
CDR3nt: TGCGCCAGCAGCGCAGGGGGGACAGTCGGTGGAACCGGGGAGCTGTTTTTT
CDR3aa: CASSAGGTVGGTGELFF

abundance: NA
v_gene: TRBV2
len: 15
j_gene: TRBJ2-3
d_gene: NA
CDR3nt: TGTGCCAGCAGTGAAGCTTTGGGGGGCGCAGATACGCAGTATTTT
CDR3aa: CASSEALGGADTQYF

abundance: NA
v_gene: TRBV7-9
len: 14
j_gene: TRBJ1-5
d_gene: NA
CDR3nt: TGTGCCAGCAGCTTAGGTGGATTTCGGCAGCCCCAGCATTTT
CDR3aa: CASSLGGFRQPQHF

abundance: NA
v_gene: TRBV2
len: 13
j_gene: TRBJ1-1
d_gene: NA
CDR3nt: TGTGCCAGCATAGGGGGATTGAACACTGAAGCTTTCTTT
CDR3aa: CASIGGLNTEAFF